This T cell receptor (beta chain) was retrieved from a study of blood T cell repertoires in COVID-19. The protocol was immunoSEQ multiplex PCR, while the TCRdb copy is restricted to in-frame clones and leaves out a portion. The sample lists about 140,000 clones; 70% to 85% were seen once. This receptor was taken from a man aged 55 to 70 with active or convalescent COVID-19. The sequenced material came from peripheral blood.

The CDR3 bases are TGTGCCAGCAGTAGACGAGGGACAGGGGCTACTGAAGCTTTCTTT. It specifies CASSRRGTGATEAFF. The V and J genes are TRBV6-5 and TRBJ1-1; 10 bases match TRBD1. J lost 5 bases, V lost 5 bases, and 8 bases had no gene match. There are 15 residues in the CDR3. Germline V gene sequence: CDR1 MNHEY, CDR2 SVGAGI.